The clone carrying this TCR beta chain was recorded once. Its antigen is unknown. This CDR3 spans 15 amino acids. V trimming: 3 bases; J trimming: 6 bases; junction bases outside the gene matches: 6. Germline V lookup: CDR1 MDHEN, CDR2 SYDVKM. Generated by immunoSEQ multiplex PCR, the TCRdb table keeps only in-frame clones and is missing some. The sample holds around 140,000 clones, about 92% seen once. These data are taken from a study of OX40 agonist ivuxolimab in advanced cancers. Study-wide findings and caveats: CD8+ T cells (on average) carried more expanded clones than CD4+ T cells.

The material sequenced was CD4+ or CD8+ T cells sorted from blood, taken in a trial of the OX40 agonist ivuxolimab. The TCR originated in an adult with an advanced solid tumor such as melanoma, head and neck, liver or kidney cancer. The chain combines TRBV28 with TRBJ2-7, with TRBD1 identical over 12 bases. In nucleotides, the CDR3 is TGTGCCAGCAGTTTCTGGGACAGGGGGCGAGGCGAGCAGTACTTC. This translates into CASSFWDRGRGEQYF. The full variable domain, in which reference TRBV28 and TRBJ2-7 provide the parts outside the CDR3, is DVKVTQSSRYLVKRTGEKVFLECVQDMDHENMFWYRQDPGLGLRLIYFSYDVKMKEKGDIPEGYSVSREKKERFSLILESASTNQTSMYLCASSFWDRGRGEQYFGPGTRLTVT.